These 24 T cell receptor beta chains share one sample of origin, sequenced in a study of T cell clonality in common variable immunodeficiency. Produced via immunoSEQ multiplex PCR; TCRdb's table is partial and in-frame only. The sample includes about 52,000 clones, none of them occurring once. The sequencing sample was made of peripheral blood mononuclear cells. These TCRs come from a person aged 18 to 69 in good health.

This clone has ten or more counts. The read stops 3 residues short of the end of the CDR3; the missing end is completed from the germline J gene. The chain links TRBV7-2 to TRBJ2-1; D is perhaps TRBD2 (6 bases). This CDR3 is 15 amino acids long. V lost 1 base and J 7 bases, leaving 14 bases between the germline ends. CDR1 SGHTA and CDR2 FQGNSA come from the germline V gene. The CDR3 reads CASSLGSGLGNEQFF. The DNA read from the CDR3 is TGTGCCAGCAGCTTAGGTAGCGGTCTGGGGAATGAG.

The sample holds many counts of this clone. The read ends 3 residues shy of where the CDR3 ends; the end is completed using the germline J gene. The rearrangement uses TRBV5-1 and TRBJ2-3, with TRBD1 matching 9 bases. CDR3 size: 16 residues. Per the germline V gene, CDR1 is SGHRS and CDR2 is YFSETQ. V dropped 4 bases and J dropped 7; count of bases not matched to a gene: 13. The sequenced CDR3 bases are TGCGCCAGCAGCATAACCGGGACAGGGCTGGTTAATACG. This sequence encodes CASSITGTGLVNT. The whole CDR3 region reads CASSITGTGLVNTQYF.

This clone has at least ten counts. The read terminates 3 residues ahead of where the CDR3 ends, so the germline J gene completes it. This chain uses TRBV7-6 with TRBJ2-3; D is unresolved. Germline-derived CDR1 and CDR2 are SGHVS and FNYEAQ. V was pared by 7 bases and J by 6 bases, with 5 bases between. The CDR3 loop spans 10 amino acids. The CDR3 here is CASIHDTQYF. The part of the CDR3 DNA that was read is TGTGCCAGCATACACGATACG.

This clone was recorded a few times. The read comes to an end 3 residues before the CDR3 does, leaving the germline J gene to fill in the end. The V call is TRBV11-2, the J call TRBJ2-3; the D gene could be TRBD1 or TRBD2 (5 bases each). Germline loops: CDR1 SGHAT, CDR2 FQNNGV. This CDR3 has 14 amino acids. CDR3 in amino acids: CASSLMGLGETQYF. Partial CDR3 DNA: TGTGCCAGCAGCTTGATGGGATTAGGGGAGACG.

At least ten counts were recorded for this clone. Read coverage stops 3 residues before the CDR3 terminus; the germline J gene supplies the remainder. V and J are TRBV6-2 or TRBV6-3 and TRBJ2-2, with TRBD2 matching over 7 bases. CDR1 is MNHEY, CDR2 SVGEGT, per germline. The V segment lost 0 bases and the J segment 4 bases; nucleotides outside the gene matches: 2. The length of the CDR3 is 15 residues. The part of the CDR3 DNA that was read is TGTGCCAGCAGTTACTCCGGGGGGTTCACCGGGGAG. Its protein product is CASSYSGGFTGE. The whole CDR3 sequence reads CASSYSGGFTGELFF.

This clone was seen at least ten times. Read coverage stops 3 residues before the CDR3 terminus; the germline J gene supplies the remainder. This chain links TRBV19 with TRBJ2-3; 8 nucleotides agree with TRBD2. Germline V CDR1 and CDR2: LNHDA, SQIVND (reference sequence). CDR3 length equals 16 residues. With 3 bases clipped from V and 3 bases from J, the junction kept 8 bases outside the gene matches. The sequenced part of the CDR3 DNA is TGTGCCAGTAGTATTGTGCGGGGGGAGGGAACAGATACG. This sequence encodes CASSIVRGEGTDT. The CDR3 in its entirety is CASSIVRGEGTDTQYF.

There are many counts of this clone. The read gets to within 3 residues of the CDR3 end, and the germline J gene fills in the rest. The rearrangement uses TRBV20-1 and TRBJ1-2; maybe TRBD1 (5 bases). The CDR3 extends over 15 amino acids. Trimming pared 0 bases from V and 4 bases from J, leaving 15 bases between. From germline, CDR1 is DFQATT and CDR2 SNEGSKA (reference sequence). This chain's CDR3 is CSARDMTDPIYGYTF. The DNA read from the CDR3 is TGCAGTGCTAGAGATATGACAGACCCTATCTATGGC.

This clone was detected many times. The read ends 3 residues early relative to the CDR3; the germline J gene fills the gap. The chain couples TRBV6-4 to TRBJ1-4; the D gene is possibly TRBD1 (6 bases). Germline V gene lookup returns CDR1 MRHNA and CDR2 SNTAGT. The CDR3 runs to 15 residues. V lost 6 bases, J lost 3 bases, and 14 bases lay in between. CDR3 DNA, as far as it was read: TGTGCCAGCAGCCTCACAGGGTCGCCTAATGAAAAA. Residues: CASSLTGSPNEK. The CDR3 as a whole reads CASSLTGSPNEKLFF.

The table lists this clone with a few counts. Sequencing ends 3 residues short of the CDR3 end; the germline J gene provides the rest. This chain connects TRBV20-1 to TRBJ1-5; D may be TRBD1 (6 bases). V was shortened by 3 bases and J by 3 bases, with 12 bases between the two germline ends. This CDR3 has 14 amino acids. CDR1 and CDR2 (germline): DFQATT, SNEGSKA (reference sequence). The CDR3 sequence: CSASAGTNNQPQHF. Incomplete CDR3 DNA: TGCAGTGCTAGTGCCGGGACAAACAATCAGCCC.

This clone was picked up many times. The CDR3 bases that were read are TGTGCCAGCAGCCAAGCTAGCGGGAGTTCCTACGAG. Residues: CASSQASGSSYE. The full CDR3 protein reads CASSQASGSSYEQYF. J is TRBJ2-7 and V is TRBV14; 10 nucleotides match TRBD2. The read ends 3 residues early relative to the CDR3; the germline J gene fills the gap. Trimming cost V 1 base and J 1 base; bases outside gene matches: 1. This CDR3 region has 15 residues. The germline V gene has CDR1 SGHDN and CDR2 FVKESK.

This clone came up many times. The read terminates 3 residues before the CDR3 end, so the remaining end is supplied by the germline J gene. The rearrangement uses TRBV24-1 and TRBJ1-2; D is unclear. The CDR3 is 9 amino acids. Germline V gene data show CDR1 as KGHDR and CDR2 as SFDVKD. Incomplete CDR3 DNA: TGTGCCACCCCAAGCGGC. Translated, it gives CATPSG. The whole CDR3 protein is CATPSGYTF.

The table lists this clone with many counts. The read finishes 3 residues shy of the CDR3 end, and the germline J gene is used to complete it. This rearrangement joins TRBV4-2 to TRBJ1-2; D remains unclear. CDR1 is LGHNA, CDR2 YNFKEQ, per germline. This CDR3 has 14 amino acids. This chain's CDR3 is CASSQAGKELGYTF. The sequenced CDR3 bases are TGTGCCAGCAGCCAAGCGGGGAAGGAACTCGGC.

This clone was seen at least ten times. Read sequence stops 3 residues before the CDR3 end, and the germline J gene provides the missing end. V and J are TRBV20-1 and TRBJ2-5; 7 bases agree with TRBD1. With 6 bases clipped from V and 2 bases from J, the junction kept 0 bases outside the gene matches. The CDR3 spans 11 residues. The germline gives CDR1 DFQATT, CDR2 SNEGSKA (reference sequence). CDR3: CSADRQETQYF. The part of the CDR3 DNA that was read is TGCAGTGCGGACAGGCAAGAGACC.

This clone has a handful of counts. The read falls 3 residues short of the CDR3 end, and the missing part is taken from the germline J gene. This chain uses TRBV20-1 with TRBJ2-7, with TRBD2 matching over 7 bases. This CDR3 region has 13 residues. Germline lookup yields CDR1 DFQATT and CDR2 SNEGSKA (reference sequence). The J segment lost 3 bases and the V segment lost 0 bases, leaving 2 bases of the junction unmatched. The DNA read from the CDR3 is TGCAGTGCTAGAGATCCTAGCGGCTACGAG. Translating it yields CSARDPSGYE. The complete CDR3 protein is CSARDPSGYEQYF.

In its sample, this clone was seen many times. Coverage ceases 3 residues before the CDR3 finishes, and the germline J gene fills in the end. The rearrangement uses TRBV6-2 or TRBV6-3 and TRBJ2-5, with TRBD1 matching 7 bases. The V and J ends lost 6 bases and 2 bases, in that order; junction bases with no gene match: 6. This CDR3 is 14 amino acids long. Germline-derived CDR1 and CDR2 are MNHEY and SVGEGT. Partial CDR3 DNA: TGTGCCAGCAGACGGGACAGTTTTCAAGAGACC. It encodes CASRRDSFQET. In full, the CDR3 is CASRRDSFQETQYF.

This clone was recorded at least ten times. The missing CDR3 end, 3 residues past where the read stops, is filled in from the germline J gene. The chain links TRBV19 to TRBJ1-5; possible D gene TRBD1, 5 bases. The ends were cut back, 7 bases at V and 4 bases at J, with 20 bases in the middle. This CDR3 contains 16 residues. From germline, CDR1 is LNHDA and CDR2 SQIVND (reference sequence). CDR3 DNA, as far as it was read: TGTGCCAGTACCCATGCCGGGGGTCTTCAGAATCAGCCC. Protein product: CASTHAGGLQNQP. The full CDR3 sequence reads CASTHAGGLQNQPQHF.

This clone has more than one count but fewer than ten. With the read ending 3 residues before the CDR3 end, the germline J gene is used to fill in that end. The J gene is TRBJ1-4, the V gene TRBV7-2; D is possibly TRBD1 (5 bases). CDR3 size: 15 residues. Germline assignment: CDR1 SGHTA and CDR2 FQGNSA. The CDR3 DNA, read in part, is TGTGCCAGCACTTTGGACCCCTCTGGGGCCAACGTA. Protein: CASTLDPSGANV. The entire CDR3 protein is CASTLDPSGANVLFF.

This clone showed up many times. With the read ending 3 residues before the CDR3 end, the germline J gene is used to fill in that end. The chain recombines TRBV4-2 with TRBJ2-7; D is possibly TRBD1 (5 bases). Trimming took off 4 bases at V and 3 bases at J, with 13 bases between the two ends. This CDR3 region has 14 residues. CDR1 is LGHNA and CDR2 is YNFKEQ in the germline V gene. The CDR3: CASSPQGSDYEQYF. CDR3 bases read: TGTGCCAGCAGCCCCCAGGGTTCGGACTACGAG.

This clone occurred many times. The sequence runs out 3 residues before the end of the CDR3; the remainder is reconstructed from the germline J gene. The rearrangement uses TRBV12-3 or TRBV12-4 and TRBJ1-1; a weak D match, TRBD1 (5 bases). V was clipped by 5 bases and J by 6 bases, with 19 bases between them. This CDR3 spans 15 amino acids. CDR3 sequence reads: CASSVIQGSPSEAFF. CDR3 DNA (partial): TGTGCCAGCAGTGTAATCCAGGGTTCACCCTCTGAA.

The sample holds a few counts of this clone. The CDR3 goes on 3 residues after the read ends, and that part is filled in from the germline J gene. This rearrangement joins TRBV6-1 to TRBJ2-2; D is perhaps TRBD1 (6 bases). The CDR3 covers 18 residues. Looked up from germline, CDR1 is MNHNS and CDR2 is SASEGT. The DNA read from the CDR3 is TGTGCCAGCAGTGAAAGTTTGGGGGCGTCCGCAACTAATGAAAAG. Translated, it gives CASSESLGASATNEK. The full CDR3 protein reads CASSESLGASATNEKLFF.

This clone has ten or more counts. The read ends 3 residues before the CDR3 terminus; that terminus is restored from the germline J gene. The chain has TRBV7-3 and TRBJ2-1; D perhaps matches TRBD2 (6 bases). Germline CDR1 SGHTA, CDR2 FQGTGA. V was cut by 2 bases and J by 6 bases, with 11 bases left in between. This CDR3 has 14 residues. The sequenced CDR3 bases are TGTGCCAGCAGCTTAGGGGGGAATGGCAATGAG. This gives the protein CASSLGGNGNE. The full CDR3 reads CASSLGGNGNEQFF.

At least ten counts were recorded for this clone. Sequencing ends 3 residues short of the CDR3 end; the germline J gene provides the rest. The J gene is TRBJ2-7, the V gene TRBV20-1, with a tentative D call TRBD1 (6 bases). V was trimmed by 0 bases and J by 0 bases, leaving 24 bases between them. CDR3 length: 19 amino acids. Looked up from germline, CDR1 is DFQATT and CDR2 is SNEGSKA (reference sequence). CDR3 DNA (partial): TGCAGTGCTAGAGAAGTGCTACAGGGAGAACGACTTAGCTCCTACGAG. This translates into CSAREVLQGERLSSYE. Given in full, the CDR3 is CSAREVLQGERLSSYEQYF.

This clone was seen repeatedly, ten times or more. The read stops 3 residues short of the end of the CDR3; the missing end is completed from the germline J gene. V is TRBV20-1 and J is TRBJ1-6, with D possibly matching TRBD1 (5 bases). Looked up from germline, CDR1 is DFQATT and CDR2 is SNEGSKA (reference sequence). This CDR3 is 14 amino acids long. With 1 base removed from V and 10 bases from J, the gap between germline ends came to 14 bases. CDR3 bases read: TGCAGTGCTAGAGTTCCGGCAGGGCTGTCACCC. This encodes CSARVPAGLSP. The whole CDR3 reads CSARVPAGLSPLHF.

This clone was detected many times. The read ends 3 residues early relative to the CDR3; the germline J gene fills the gap. The chain employs TRBV2 and TRBJ2-1, with 9 bases that match TRBD2. Trimming cost V 5 bases and J 1 base; bases outside gene matches: 3. Germline lookup yields CDR1 SNHLY and CDR2 FYNNEI. This CDR3 spans 15 amino acids. The covered CDR3 bases are TGTGCCAGCAGTTCCGGACTAGCGTCCTACAATGAG. Translated, it gives CASSSGLASYNE. The CDR3 in its entirety is CASSSGLASYNEQFF.